This TCR beta chain was identified in a study of Ad26.COV2.S vaccination and SARS-CoV-2 variants. Study context: The trial was COV1001 and the donor's arm was Ad26.COV2.S. Ad26.COV2.S shots went into the muscle once or twice, 56 days apart.

Specified treatment: 15 to 20 received Ad26.COV2.S at low or high dose, single or two shots; roughly five received placebo; per-sample allocation not given. On day 63 after the first injection, vaccine and placebo recipients gave samples. The protocol was immunoSEQ multiplex PCR, while the TCRdb copy is restricted to in-frame clones and leaves out a portion. The sample holds a few hundred thousand clones, 75% to 95% seen once. General study points: Whether participants received vaccine or placebo, their non-spike TCR breadth was similar.

This clone turned up a few times. The antigen remains undetermined. The clonotype comes from a person aged 18 to 59 who received the Ad26.COV2.S COVID-19 vaccine or a placebo. The starting material was peripheral blood, obtained in a trial of Ad26.COV2.S vaccine versus placebo.

The CDR3 DNA reads TGTGCCTGGAGTTTATGGAGGGGTATGAGCTCACCCCTCCACTTT. Its translation: CAWSLWRGMSSPLHF. The chain joins TRBV30 to TRBJ1-6; possibly TRBD1 for D (5 bases). The CDR3 is 15 residues long. V lost 2 bases and J 10 bases, leaving 18 bases between the germline ends. The V gene's germline CDR1 is GTSNPN and CDR2 SVGIG (reference sequence). The full variable domain, its missing parts supplied by reference TRBV30 and TRBJ1-6, is SQTIHQWPATLVQPVGSPLSLECTVEGTSNPNLYWYRQAAGRGLQLLFYSVGIGQISSEVPQNLSASRPQDRQFILSSKKLLLSDSGFYLCAWSLWRGMSSPLHFGNGTRLTVT.